This note documents a single T cell receptor beta chain sequence. Antigen unknown. The sample originates from a study of cytomegalovirus exposure and HLA in healthy donors. Study context: Researchers found that 81% of around 400 genotyped donors fell within the Caucasian-associated ancestry cluster.

The V gene's germline CDR1 is SGHDN and CDR2 FVKESK. The trim removed 4 bases at V and 4 bases at J, leaving 1 base unmatched. The CDR3 covers 12 residues. Study-wide results and caveats: Researchers reported from a later analysis that most CMV-associated TCR beta chains appeared HLA-restricted. Most TCR sequences were rare, but some public TCRs occurred in many donors.

These donors, healthy bone marrow donors, were studied. PCR employed 60 Vbeta and 13 Jbeta primers. The data were produced by immunoSEQ multiplex PCR, yet TCRdb's version contains in-frame clones alone and is incomplete. The data contain about 130,000 clones, over 65% of them seen just once; the ten biggest clones take up 4.3%. The gene calls are TRBV14 and TRBJ2-7; the match to TRBD2 covers 7 bases. The sample was PBMCs. This receptor was identified in a young man in good health and CMV-seropositive. The CDR3 DNA sequence: TGTGCCAGCAGCCCGGGGGGTTACGAGCAGTACTTC. This translates into CASSPGGYEQYF.